A selection of T cell receptor beta chains follows, all from one sample in a study of cytomegalovirus exposure and HLA in healthy donors. Clones were sequenced by immunoSEQ multiplex PCR, and TCRdb holds only the in-frame ones, with some missing. The sample includes 60,000 or so clones. Source material: PBMCs. Receptors were obtained from a man aged 50 to 59 in good health and CMV-seropositive. The CDR3 runs from the conserved cysteine through the conserved F or W. The D gene is left open where the match is weak.

j_gene,v_gene,d_gene,CDR3nt,CDR3aa
TRBJ1-5,TRBV15,TRBD1,TGTGCCACCAGCGGGACAGGTTACAATCAGCCCCAGCATTTT,CATSGTGYNQPQHF
TRBJ1-5,TRBV5-1,.,TGCGCCAGCAGCTTCGAGGGAAACCAGCCCCAGCATTTT,CASSFEGNQPQHF
TRBJ2-7,TRBV6-5,TRBD1,TGTGCCAGCAGGCCTTGGACAGGATCGTACGAGCAGTACTTC,CASRPWTGSYEQYF
TRBJ1-2,TRBV28,.,TGTGGGATTGGAGACTATGGCTACACCTTC,CGIGDYGYTF
TRBJ2-1,TRBV18,.,TGTGCCAGCTCACCACTCGGGAACAATGAGCAGTTCTTC,CASSPLGNNEQFF
TRBJ1-5,TRBV4-3,.,TGCGCCAGCAGCCAAGATTGGCCAGGGGACCAGCCCCAGCATTTT,CASSQDWPGDQPQHF
TRBJ1-6,TRBV4-2,TRBD1,TGTGCCAGCAAAGGGACAGGAACGTCACCCCTACACTTT,CASKGTGTSPLHF
TRBJ2-7,TRBV25-1,TRBD1,TGTGCCAGCAGTGAAGGGACAGGGGTGGGTGTTGACGAGCAGTACTTC,CASSEGTGVGVDEQYF
TRBJ1-2,TRBV5-1,TRBD1,TGCGCCAGCAGGACCAGTACCGGGACAGGGTATGGCTACACCTTC,CASRTSTGTGYGYTF
TRBJ2-5,TRBV19,TRBD2,TGTGCCAGTAGTCGCACTAGCGGGGGTATGGAGACCCAGTACTTC,CASSRTSGGMETQYF
TRBJ1-5,TRBV18,TRBD1,TGTGCCAGCTCACTCAGGGATAACACAGGGGTCAGCAATCAGCCCCAGCATTTT,CASSLRDNTGVSNQPQHF
TRBJ2-1,TRBV5-1,TRBD2,TGCGCCAGCAGCGGTGGACTAGCTGGCGAGCAGTTCTTC,CASSGGLAGEQFF
TRBJ2-7,TRBV10-3,.,TGTGCCATCAGTGAGTCGTCTGGGGGCCCCTACGAGCAGTACTTC,CAISESSGGPYEQYF
TRBJ2-3,TRBV6-1,.,TGTGCCAGCAGGAGGACAGATCCGGTTTTGGATACGCAGTATTTT,CASRRTDPVLDTQYF
TRBJ2-7,TRBV30,.,TGTGCCTGGAGTGCCCAATCCTACGAGCAGTACTTC,CAWSAQSYEQYF
TRBJ2-3,TRBV7-9,TRBD1,TGTGCCAGCAGCGGGACAGACTTCACAGATACGCAGTATTTT,CASSGTDFTDTQYF
TRBJ2-1,TRBV18,.,TGTGCCAGCTCACCACCGCCCCCAGGCGGGAAGAGATACAATGAGCAGTTCTTC,CASSPPPPGGKRYNEQFF
TRBJ1-3,TRBV9,.,TGTGCCAGCAGCGTCAGCTCTGGAAACACCATATATTTT,CASSVSSGNTIYF
TRBJ2-6,TRBV9,.,TGTGCCAGCAGCGTAGGGAGTGGGGGCTACTCTGGGGCCAACGTCCTGACTTTC,CASSVGSGGYSGANVLTF
TRBJ2-2,TRBV7-9,.,TGTGCCAGCAGCGGAGGGCGGACCGGGGAGCTGTTTTTT,CASSGGRTGELFF
TRBJ1-1,TRBV2,.,TGTGCCAGCAGTGAAGGGGGGGGTTGGGGACGAAAGACTGAAGCTTTCTTT,CASSEGGGWGRKTEAFF
TRBJ1-4,TRBV7-6,.,TGTGCCAGCAGCTTATATATCCAGGGGCCCCACGCTAATGAAAAACTGTTTTTT,CASSLYIQGPHANEKLFF
TRBJ1-1,TRBV28,.,TGTGCCAGCAGTCCCGGGGGGGGGAGCACTGAAGCTTTCTTT,CASSPGGGSTEAFF
TRBJ2-7,TRBV10-3,TRBD2,TGTGCCATCAGACGGGAGGCCTACGAGCAGTACTTC,CAIRREAYEQYF
TRBJ1-1,TRBV19,TRBD1,TGTGCCAGTAGTAGGGACAGGGAGACTGAAGCTTTCTTT,CASSRDRETEAFF
TRBJ2-5,TRBV5-1,.,TGCGCCAGCAGCTTGACCCAGAGCGGAGCGGAGACCCAGTACTTC,CASSLTQSGAETQYF
TRBJ2-1,TRBV18,.,TGTGCCAGCTCACTTAGCTCTAGCTCCTACAATGAGCAGTTCTTC,CASSLSSSSYNEQFF
TRBJ2-5,TRBV7-2,TRBD1,TGTGCCAGCAGCTTGGGACAGGGCCTGGGGGAGACCCAGTACTTC,CASSLGQGLGETQYF
TRBJ2-7,TRBV28,TRBD2,TGTGCCAGCAGCCCCCCCAGGGCGGGAGCATACGAGCAGTACTTC,CASSPPRAGAYEQYF
TRBJ1-2,TRBV30,.,TGTGCCTGGGGGGCCTTCTATGGCTACACCTTC,CAWGAFYGYTF
TRBJ2-6,TRBV28,TRBD1,TGTGCCAGCAAGAGACAGGGATTACCCTCTGGGGCCAACGTCCTGACTTTC,CASKRQGLPSGANVLTF
TRBJ1-2,TRBV30,TRBD1,TGTGCCTGGACAGGGGGCCACTTTAACTATGGCTACACCTTC,CAWTGGHFNYGYTF
TRBJ2-5,TRBV29-1,.,TGCAGCGTTGAGGACAGCTTCACCCAAGAGACCCAGTACTTC,CSVEDSFTQETQYF
TRBJ1-1,TRBV18,.,TGTGCCAGCTCACCGGGGGGGTCGATGAACACTGAAGCTTTCTTT,CASSPGGSMNTEAFF
TRBJ2-3,TRBV19,TRBD1,TGTGCCACCCGGGACAGGGGTGCAGATACGCAGTATTTT,CATRDRGADTQYF
TRBJ1-5,TRBV4-2,.,TGTGCCAGCAGCCAAGAAAAGGGGCGCACAAATCAGCCCCAGCATTTT,CASSQEKGRTNQPQHF
TRBJ2-7,TRBV4-2,TRBD1,TGTGCCAGCAGGTTGGGGGTACAGGGGGTATACGAGCAGTACTTC,CASRLGVQGVYEQYF
TRBJ1-2,TRBV4-1,TRBD1,TGCGCCAGCAGCCAAGAAGCAGGGGGGGGCTACACCTTC,CASSQEAGGGYTF
TRBJ1-1,TRBV6-5,.,TGTGCCAGCAGCTCACAGCATCTAACCACTGAAGCTTTCTTT,CASSSQHLTTEAFF
TRBJ1-2,TRBV4-3,.,TGCGCCAGCAGCCAAGATCGGGGGAACTATGGCTACACCTTC,CASSQDRGNYGYTF
TRBJ2-7,TRBV5-5,TRBD1,TGTGCCAGCAGCCCAGGGGACAGGGAGGCCGAGCAGTACTTC,CASSPGDREAEQYF
TRBJ1-1,TRBV5-6,TRBD1,TGTGCCAGCAGTCCCCGGGACAGGGGGCTTGGGGCTTTCTTT,CASSPRDRGLGAFF
TRBJ1-1,TRBV18,.,TGTGCCAGCTCACCAATGGTACTCGACACTGAAGCTTTCTTT,CASSPMVLDTEAFF
TRBJ1-2,TRBV27,.,TGTGCCAGCAGTTTATCAAACAGCCCCGTGTATGGCTACACCTTC,CASSLSNSPVYGYTF
TRBJ1-1,TRBV11-2,.,TGTGCCAGCAGCTTAGAGCCAACAGGGATTGAAGCTTTCTTT,CASSLEPTGIEAFF
TRBJ2-3,TRBV18,.,TGTGCCAGTTCACCTCGAATGGAGGCAGATACGCAGTATTTT,CASSPRMEADTQYF
TRBJ1-6,TRBV9,.,TGTGCCAGCAGCGTATCCAACAACCGCTATAATTCACCCCTCCACTTT,CASSVSNNRYNSPLHF
TRBJ1-1,TRBV7-2,TRBD1,TGTGCCAGCAGCCCGGACAGGGGGAGAGGTTTCTTT,CASSPDRGRGFF
TRBJ2-7,TRBV5-1,TRBD1,TGCGCCAGCAGCTTCTTGGGACAGGCCCTCGAGCAGTACTTC,CASSFLGQALEQYF
TRBJ2-7,TRBV5-4,TRBD2,TGTGCCAGCAGCCCAGGACTAGCGGGAGGGAACGAGCAGTACTTC,CASSPGLAGGNEQYF
TRBJ2-1,TRBV9,TRBD1,TGTGCCAGCAGGCCCCCCGGGACAGGGCTAGATGAGCAGTTCTTC,CASRPPGTGLDEQFF
TRBJ1-2,TRBV4-3,.,TGCGCCAGCAGCCCTCAGGGGACGATCTATGGCTACACCTTC,CASSPQGTIYGYTF
TRBJ1-3,TRBV6-1,.,TGTGCCAGCAGTGCCCTTGGCAGGGTTAGTGGAAACACCATATATTTT,CASSALGRVSGNTIYF
TRBJ2-5,TRBV28,.,TGTGCCAGCAGTTTAATGGGGGGTGGGGTACAAGAGACCCAGTACTTC,CASSLMGGGVQETQYF
TRBJ2-1,TRBV7-3,TRBD1,TGTGCCAGCAGCTTCGTTACAGGGGGCCTCAATGAGCAGTTCTTC,CASSFVTGGLNEQFF